Included here is one T cell receptor (beta chain) sequence, with context. Its antigen is as yet unknown. V shed 10 bases, J shed 5 bases, and the junction held 9 bases outside the gene matches. Per germline, CDR1 MNHNS and CDR2 SASEGT. CDR3 length: 14 amino acids. In the original processing: Junction-only immunoSEQ sequences carried no quality scores, so filtering differed. The assay was immunoSEQ multiplex PCR, and TCRdb's table has in-frame clones only and misses some. V, J and clone size are those of that table, while D and trimming were read from the DNA. The table lists millions of clones, about 95% of them singletons. Naive-designated CD8 cells lacked CD45RO, were positively enriched for CCR7, and omitted terminally differentiated effector memory CD45RA+ cells. This sample was taken from a study of shared clonotypes between healthy human individuals. The overall study: Used for every donor were three CD4 naive, three CD4 memory, two CD8 naive and one CD8 memory plate. Study results and limitations: Shared clonotypes: roughly 4.5% naive CD4, about 3.3% naive CD8, over 2% memory CD4, under 0.5% memory CD8.

The sequenced sample consisted of naive CD8+ T cells sorted from blood. V is TRBV6-1 and J is TRBJ2-2; 8 nucleotides match TRBD1. The sequence was collected from a man aged 18 to 29 in good health. The CDR3 DNA reads TGTGCCACCACGACAGGGGCCTGGACCGGGGAGCTGTTTTTT. Protein: CATTTGAWTGELFF.